This T cell receptor beta chain derives from a study of cytomegalovirus exposure and HLA in healthy donors. The repertoire was sequenced with immunoSEQ multiplex PCR; TCRdb's copy has only in-frame clones and lacks some. The table lists around 75,000 clones, approximately 86% of them singletons. Germline CDR1 SGDLS, CDR2 YYNGEE. V lost 5 bases to trimming and J lost 3 bases, with 19 bases between them. The CDR3 loop spans 16 amino acids. Remarks on this clone: The antigen remains undetermined.

Study-wide findings and caveats: Researchers counted around 180 TCR beta chains as cytomegalovirus-associated. Specificity of three CMV-associated chains for CMV antigens was verified in vitro.

The gene calls are TRBV9 and TRBJ2-3; D call uncertain. Sequencing was performed on PBMCs. This TCR was recovered from a man aged 25 to 45 in good health and CMV-seronegative. The DNA of the CDR3 is TGTGCCAGCAGTTTGCTCGCGGCCTCACGGACAGATACGCAGTATTTT. Translating it yields CASSLLAASRTDTQYF.